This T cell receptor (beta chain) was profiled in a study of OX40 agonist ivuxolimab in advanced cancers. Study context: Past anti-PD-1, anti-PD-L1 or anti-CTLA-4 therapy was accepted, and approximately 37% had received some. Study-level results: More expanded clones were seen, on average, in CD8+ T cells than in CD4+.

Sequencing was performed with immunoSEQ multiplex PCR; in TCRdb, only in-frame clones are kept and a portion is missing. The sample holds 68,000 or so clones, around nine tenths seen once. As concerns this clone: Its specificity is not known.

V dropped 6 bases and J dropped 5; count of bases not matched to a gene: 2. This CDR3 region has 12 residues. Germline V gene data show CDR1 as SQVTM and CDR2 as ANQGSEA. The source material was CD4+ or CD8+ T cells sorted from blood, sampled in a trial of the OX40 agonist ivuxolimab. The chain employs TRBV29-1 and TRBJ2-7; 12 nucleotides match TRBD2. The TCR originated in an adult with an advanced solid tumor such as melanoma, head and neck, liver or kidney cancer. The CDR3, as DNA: TGCAGCGTGACTAGCGGGAGCCACGAGCAGTACTTC. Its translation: CSVTSGSHEQYF.